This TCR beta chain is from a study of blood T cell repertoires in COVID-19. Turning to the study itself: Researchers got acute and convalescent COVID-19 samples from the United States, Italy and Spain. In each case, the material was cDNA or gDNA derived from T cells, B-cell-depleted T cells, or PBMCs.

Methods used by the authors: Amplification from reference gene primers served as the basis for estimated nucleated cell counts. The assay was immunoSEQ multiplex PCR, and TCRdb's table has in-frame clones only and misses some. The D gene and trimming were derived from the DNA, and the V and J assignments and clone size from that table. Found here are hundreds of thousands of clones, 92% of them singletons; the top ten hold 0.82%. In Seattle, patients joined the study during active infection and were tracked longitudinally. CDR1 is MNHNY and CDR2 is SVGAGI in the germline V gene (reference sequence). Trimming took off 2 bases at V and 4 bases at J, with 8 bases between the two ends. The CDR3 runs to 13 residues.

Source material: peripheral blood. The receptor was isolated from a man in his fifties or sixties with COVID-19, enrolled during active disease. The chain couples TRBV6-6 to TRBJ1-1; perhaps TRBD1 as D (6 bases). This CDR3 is CASSYVDSTEAFF. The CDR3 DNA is TGTGCCAGCAGTTACGTGGACAGCACTGAAGCTTTCTTT.